This T cell receptor beta chain derives from a study of shared clonotypes between healthy human individuals. Study as a whole: Serving as donors were two women and three men, whose ages spanned 18 to 49. Per donor, three plates held CD4 naive cells, three held CD4 memory, two held CD8 naive and one held CD8 memory. Study conclusions and caveats: Among a handful of donors, roughly 5% of naive CD4 clonotypes were found in common. Owing to a small donor count, the genetic and exposure-history diversity represented was limited.

There are 13 residues in the CDR3. V dropped 6 bases and J dropped 1 base, with 9 bases sitting between them. Germline values: CDR1 MNHEY, CDR2 SMNVEV (reference sequence). Measured with immunoSEQ multiplex PCR; TCRdb has only the in-frame clones, and not every one. Of roughly 1,500,000 clones in the sample, 98% were seen once. Turning to this clone: Its antigen is currently unknown.

The gene calls are TRBV27 and TRBJ2-5, with D maybe TRBD1 (5 bases). This TCR was recovered from a man in his thirties or forties in good health. Specimen: naive CD4+ T cells sorted from blood. Subset of the sample: CD45RA+ positively selected. In DNA, the CDR3 is TGTGCCAGCAGCTCAGGGTTCCAAGAGACCCAGTACTTC. Encoded protein: CASSSGFQETQYF.